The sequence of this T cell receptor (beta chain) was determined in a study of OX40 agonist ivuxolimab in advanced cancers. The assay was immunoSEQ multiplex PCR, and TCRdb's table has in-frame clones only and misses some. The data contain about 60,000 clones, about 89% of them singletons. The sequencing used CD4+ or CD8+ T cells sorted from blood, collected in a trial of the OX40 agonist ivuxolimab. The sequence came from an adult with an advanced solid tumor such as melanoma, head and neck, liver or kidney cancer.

The CDR3 DNA reads as TGTGCCAGCGGACACGCACCTACCGAGCAGTACTTC. Its protein product is CASGHAPTEQYF. This sequence joins TRBV2 and TRBJ2-7; perhaps TRBD1 as D (5 bases). V lost 8 bases and J 6 bases, leaving 14 bases between the germline ends. Germline loops: CDR1 SNHLY, CDR2 FYNNEI. The CDR3 extends over 12 amino acids.